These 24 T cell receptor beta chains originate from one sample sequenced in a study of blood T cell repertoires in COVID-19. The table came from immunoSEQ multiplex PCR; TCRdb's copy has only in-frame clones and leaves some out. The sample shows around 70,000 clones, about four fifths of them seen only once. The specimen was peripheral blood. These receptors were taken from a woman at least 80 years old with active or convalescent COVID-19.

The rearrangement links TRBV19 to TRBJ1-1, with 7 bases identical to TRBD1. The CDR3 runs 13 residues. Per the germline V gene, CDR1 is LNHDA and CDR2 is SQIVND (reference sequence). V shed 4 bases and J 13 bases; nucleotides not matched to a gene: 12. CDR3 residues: CASSTGTAYYFFF. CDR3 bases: TGTGCCAGTAGTACCGGGACAGCCTACTATTTTTTCTTT.

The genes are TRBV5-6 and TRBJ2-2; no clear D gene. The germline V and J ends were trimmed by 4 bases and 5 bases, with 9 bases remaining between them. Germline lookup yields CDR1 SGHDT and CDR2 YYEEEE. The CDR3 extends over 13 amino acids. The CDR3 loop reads CASSPPITGELFF. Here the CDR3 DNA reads TGTGCCAGCAGCCCCCCAATTACCGGGGAGCTGTTTTTT.

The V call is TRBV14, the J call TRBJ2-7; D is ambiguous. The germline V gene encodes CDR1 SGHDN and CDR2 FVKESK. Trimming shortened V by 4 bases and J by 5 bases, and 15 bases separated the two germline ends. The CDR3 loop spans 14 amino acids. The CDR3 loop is CASSRSGRSHEQYF. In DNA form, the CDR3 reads TGTGCCAGCAGCCGGTCCGGTCGATCCCACGAGCAGTACTTC.

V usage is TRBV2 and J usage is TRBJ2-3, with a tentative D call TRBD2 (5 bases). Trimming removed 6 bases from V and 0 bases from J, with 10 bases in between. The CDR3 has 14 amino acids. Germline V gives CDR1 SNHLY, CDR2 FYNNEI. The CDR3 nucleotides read TGTGCCAGCAGCTTACTAGTTAGCACAGATACGCAGTATTTT. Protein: CASSLLVSTDTQYF.

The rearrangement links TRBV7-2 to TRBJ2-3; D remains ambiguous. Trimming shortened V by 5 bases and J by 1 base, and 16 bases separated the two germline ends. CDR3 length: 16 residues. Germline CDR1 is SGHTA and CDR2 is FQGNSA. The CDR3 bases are TGTGCCAGCAGCCCTAACTGGGCAGCCGGCACAGATACGCAGTATTTT. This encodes CASSPNWAAGTDTQYF. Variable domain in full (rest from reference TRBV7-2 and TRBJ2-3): GAGVSQSPSNKVTEKGKDVELRCDPISGHTALYWYRQSLGQGLEFLIYFQGNSAPDKSGLPSDRFSAERTGGSVSTLTIQRTQQEDSAVYLCASSPNWAAGTDTQYFGPGTRLTVL.

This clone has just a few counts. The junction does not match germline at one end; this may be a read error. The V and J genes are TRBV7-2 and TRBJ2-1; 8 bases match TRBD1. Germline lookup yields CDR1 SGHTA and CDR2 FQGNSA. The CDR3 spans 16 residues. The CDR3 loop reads CASSLATGVPYNEQFF. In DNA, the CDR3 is TGTGCCAGCAGCCTAGCGACAGGGGTGCCCTACAATGAGCAGTTCTTC.

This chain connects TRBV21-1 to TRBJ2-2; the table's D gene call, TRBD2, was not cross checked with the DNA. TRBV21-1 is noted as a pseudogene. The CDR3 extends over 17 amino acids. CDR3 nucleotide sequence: TGTGCCAGCAGCAAAGTGTGGCTAGCGGGCAACACCGGGGAGCTGTTTTTT. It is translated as CASSKVWLAGNTGELFF.

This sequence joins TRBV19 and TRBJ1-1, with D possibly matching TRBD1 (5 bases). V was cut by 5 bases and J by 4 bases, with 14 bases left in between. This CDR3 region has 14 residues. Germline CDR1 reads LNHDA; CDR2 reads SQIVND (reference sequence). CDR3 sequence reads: CASSPRVLGTEAFF. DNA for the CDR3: TGTGCCAGTAGTCCCAGGGTTCTCGGCACTGAAGCTTTCTTT.

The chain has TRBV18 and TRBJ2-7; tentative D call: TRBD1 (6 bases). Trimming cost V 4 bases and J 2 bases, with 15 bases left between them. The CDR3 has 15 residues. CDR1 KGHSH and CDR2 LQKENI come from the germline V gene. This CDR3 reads CASSQDRTTTYEQYF. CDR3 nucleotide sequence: TGTGCCAGCTCACAGGACAGAACCACCACCTACGAGCAGTACTTC.

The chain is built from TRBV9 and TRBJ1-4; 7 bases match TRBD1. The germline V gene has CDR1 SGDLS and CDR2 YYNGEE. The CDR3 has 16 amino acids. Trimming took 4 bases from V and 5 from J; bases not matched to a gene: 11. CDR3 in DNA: TGTGCCAGCAGCCCCGACCCGACAGGGATAAATGAAAAACTGTTTTTT. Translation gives CASSPDPTGINEKLFF.

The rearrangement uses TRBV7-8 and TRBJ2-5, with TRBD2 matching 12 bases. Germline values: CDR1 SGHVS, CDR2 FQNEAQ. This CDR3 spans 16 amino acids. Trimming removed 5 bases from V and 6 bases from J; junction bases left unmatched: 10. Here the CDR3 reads CASSQLAGGIGKTQYF. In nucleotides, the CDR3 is TGTGCCAGCAGCCAGCTAGCGGGGGGGATTGGGAAGACCCAGTACTTC.

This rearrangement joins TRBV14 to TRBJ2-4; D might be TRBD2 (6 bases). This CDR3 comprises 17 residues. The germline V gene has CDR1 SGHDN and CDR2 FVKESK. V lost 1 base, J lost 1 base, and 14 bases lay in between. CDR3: CASSQVLDGGAKNIQYF. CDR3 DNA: TGTGCCAGCAGCCAAGTTCTTGATGGAGGGGCCAAAAACATTCAGTACTTC.

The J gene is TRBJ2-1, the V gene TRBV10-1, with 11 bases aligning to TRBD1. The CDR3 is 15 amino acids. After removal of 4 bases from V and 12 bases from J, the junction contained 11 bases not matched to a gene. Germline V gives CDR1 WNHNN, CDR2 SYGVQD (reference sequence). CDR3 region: CASSVSGTGGEVQFF. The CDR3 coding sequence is TGCGCCAGCAGTGTATCCGGGACAGGGGGAGAGGTGCAGTTCTTC.

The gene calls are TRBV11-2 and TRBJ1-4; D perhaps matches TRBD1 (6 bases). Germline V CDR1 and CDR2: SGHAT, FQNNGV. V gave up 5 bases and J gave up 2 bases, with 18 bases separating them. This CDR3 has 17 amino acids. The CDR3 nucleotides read TGTGCCAGCAGCCCCCTCTACGGGAGGGGGACTAATGAAAAACTGTTTTTT. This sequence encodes CASSPLYGRGTNEKLFF.

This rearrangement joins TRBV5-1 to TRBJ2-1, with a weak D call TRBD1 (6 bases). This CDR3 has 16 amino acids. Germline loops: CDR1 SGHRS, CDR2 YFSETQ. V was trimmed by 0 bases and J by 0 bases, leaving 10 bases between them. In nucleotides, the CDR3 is TGCGCCAGCAGCTTGGCAGTGGGGGCCTCCTACAATGAGCAGTTCTTC. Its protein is CASSLAVGASYNEQFF.

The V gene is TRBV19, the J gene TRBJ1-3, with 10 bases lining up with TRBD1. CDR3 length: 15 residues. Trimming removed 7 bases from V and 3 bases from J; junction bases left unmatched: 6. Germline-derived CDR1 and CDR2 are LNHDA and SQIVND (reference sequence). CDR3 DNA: TGTGCCAGTATAGGGGGACAGGGGTTTGGAAACACCATATATTTT. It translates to CASIGGQGFGNTIYF.

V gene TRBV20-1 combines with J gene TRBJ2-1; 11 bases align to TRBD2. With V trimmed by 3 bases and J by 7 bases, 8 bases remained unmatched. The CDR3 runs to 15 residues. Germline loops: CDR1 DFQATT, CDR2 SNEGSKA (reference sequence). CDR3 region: CSASRPSGRRNEQFF. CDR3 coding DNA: TGCAGTGCTAGTCGTCCTAGCGGGAGGAGGAATGAGCAGTTCTTC.

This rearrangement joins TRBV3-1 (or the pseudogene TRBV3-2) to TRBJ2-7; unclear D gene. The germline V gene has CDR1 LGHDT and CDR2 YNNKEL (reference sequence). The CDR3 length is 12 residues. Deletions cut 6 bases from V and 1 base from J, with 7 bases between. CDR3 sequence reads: CASSLVSYEQYF. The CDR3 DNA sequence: TGTGCCAGCAGTCTTGTATCCTACGAGCAGTACTTC.

CDR3 protein: CASSDETVSYNEQFF. As DNA, the CDR3 is TGTGCCAGCAGTGATGAAACGGTCTCCTACAATGAGCAGTTCTTC. The chain uses TRBV25-1 and TRBJ2-1; D ambiguous. The CDR3 spans 15 residues. Trimming left V 3 bases short and J 0 bases short, with 9 bases between. The germline V gene encodes CDR1 MGHDK and CDR2 SYGVNS.

The CDR3 DNA reads TGTGCCAGCAGTTTAAAACAGGGGAGCCTCTATGGCTACACCTTC. As protein: CASSLKQGSLYGYTF. The genes are TRBV28 and TRBJ1-2; 7 bases are a match to TRBD1. Germline-derived CDR1 and CDR2 are MDHEN and SYDVKM. This CDR3 comprises 15 residues. V lost 2 bases and J lost 4; bases outside the gene matches: 7.

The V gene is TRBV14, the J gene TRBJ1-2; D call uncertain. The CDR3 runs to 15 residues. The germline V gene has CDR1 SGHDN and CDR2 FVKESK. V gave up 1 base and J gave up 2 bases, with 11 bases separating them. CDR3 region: CASSQVAQWNYGYTF. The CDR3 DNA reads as TGTGCCAGCAGCCAAGTCGCACAGTGGAACTATGGCTACACCTTC.

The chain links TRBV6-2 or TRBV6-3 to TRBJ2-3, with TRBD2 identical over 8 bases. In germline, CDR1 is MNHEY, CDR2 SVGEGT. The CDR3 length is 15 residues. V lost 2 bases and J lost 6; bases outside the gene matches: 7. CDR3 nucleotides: TGTGCCAGCAGTTACAAGGTAGCGGGACCTGATACGCAGTATTTT. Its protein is CASSYKVAGPDTQYF.

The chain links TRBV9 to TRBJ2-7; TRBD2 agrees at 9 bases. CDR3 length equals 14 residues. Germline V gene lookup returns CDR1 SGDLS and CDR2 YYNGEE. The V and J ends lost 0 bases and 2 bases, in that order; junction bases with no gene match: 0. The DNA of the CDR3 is TGTGCCAGCAGCGTAGCTAGCGGGACCTACGAGCAGTACTTC. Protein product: CASSVASGTYEQYF.

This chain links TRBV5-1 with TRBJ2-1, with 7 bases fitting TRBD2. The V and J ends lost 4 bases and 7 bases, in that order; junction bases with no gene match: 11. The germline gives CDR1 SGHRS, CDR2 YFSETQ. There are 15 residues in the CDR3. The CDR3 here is CASSQGDYRGNEQFF. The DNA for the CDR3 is TGCGCCAGCAGCCAAGGGGACTACCGTGGGAATGAGCAGTTCTTC.